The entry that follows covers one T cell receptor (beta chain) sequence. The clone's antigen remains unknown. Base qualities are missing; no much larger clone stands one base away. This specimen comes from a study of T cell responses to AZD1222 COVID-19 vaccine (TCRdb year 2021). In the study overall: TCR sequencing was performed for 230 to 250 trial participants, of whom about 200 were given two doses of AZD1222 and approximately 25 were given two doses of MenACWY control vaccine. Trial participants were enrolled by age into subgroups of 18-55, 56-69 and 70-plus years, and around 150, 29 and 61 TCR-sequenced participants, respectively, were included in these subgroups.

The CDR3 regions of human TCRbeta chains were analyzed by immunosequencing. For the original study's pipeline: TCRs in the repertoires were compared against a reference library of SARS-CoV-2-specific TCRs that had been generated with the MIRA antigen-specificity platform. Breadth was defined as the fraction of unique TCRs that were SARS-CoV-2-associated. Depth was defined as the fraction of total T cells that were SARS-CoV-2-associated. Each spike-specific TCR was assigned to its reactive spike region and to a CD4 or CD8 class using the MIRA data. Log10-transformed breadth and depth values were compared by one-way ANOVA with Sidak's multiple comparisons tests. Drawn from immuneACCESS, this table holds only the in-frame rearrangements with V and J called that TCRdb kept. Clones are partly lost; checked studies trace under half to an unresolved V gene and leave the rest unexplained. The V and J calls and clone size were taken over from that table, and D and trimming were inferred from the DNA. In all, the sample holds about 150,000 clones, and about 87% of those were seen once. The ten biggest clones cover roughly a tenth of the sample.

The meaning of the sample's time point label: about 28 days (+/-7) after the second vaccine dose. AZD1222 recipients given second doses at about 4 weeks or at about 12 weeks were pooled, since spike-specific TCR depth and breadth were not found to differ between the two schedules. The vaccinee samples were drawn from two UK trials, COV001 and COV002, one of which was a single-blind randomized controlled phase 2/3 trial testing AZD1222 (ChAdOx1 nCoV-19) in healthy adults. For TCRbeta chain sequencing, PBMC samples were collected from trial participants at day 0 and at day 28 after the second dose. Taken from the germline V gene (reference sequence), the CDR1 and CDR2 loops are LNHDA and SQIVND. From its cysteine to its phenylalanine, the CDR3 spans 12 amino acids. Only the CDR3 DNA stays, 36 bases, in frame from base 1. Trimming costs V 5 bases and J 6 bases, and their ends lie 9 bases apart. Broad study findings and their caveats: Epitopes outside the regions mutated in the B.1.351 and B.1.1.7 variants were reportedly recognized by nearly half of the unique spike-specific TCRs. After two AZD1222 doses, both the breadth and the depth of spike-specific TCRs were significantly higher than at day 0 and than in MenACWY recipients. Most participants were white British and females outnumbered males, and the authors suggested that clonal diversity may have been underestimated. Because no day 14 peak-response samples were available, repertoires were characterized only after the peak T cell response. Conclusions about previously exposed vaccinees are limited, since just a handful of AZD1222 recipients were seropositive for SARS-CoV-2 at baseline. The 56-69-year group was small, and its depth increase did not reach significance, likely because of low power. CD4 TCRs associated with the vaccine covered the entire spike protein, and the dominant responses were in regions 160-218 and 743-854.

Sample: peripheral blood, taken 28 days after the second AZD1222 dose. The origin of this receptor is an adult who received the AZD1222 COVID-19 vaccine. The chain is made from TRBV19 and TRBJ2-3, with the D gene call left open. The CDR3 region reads CASSVNGDTQYF. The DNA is TGTGCCAGTAGTGTCAACGGGGATACGCAGTATTTT.